The clone carrying this T cell receptor (beta chain) occurred once. The CDR3 totals 15 residues. Trimming left V 8 bases short and J 5 bases short, with 19 bases between. CDR1 is MNHNS and CDR2 is SASEGT in the germline V gene. Profiled with immunoSEQ multiplex PCR; TCRdb holds only in-frame clones, not every one. The table has approximately 100,000 clones, 90% to 95% seen once. This record comes from a study of OX40 agonist ivuxolimab in advanced cancers. At the level of the study: Recorded diagnoses for dose-escalation patients were hepatocellular carcinoma, melanoma, renal cell or head and neck cancer.

This rearrangement joins TRBV6-1 to TRBJ2-1; D possibly uses TRBD1 or TRBD2 (6 bases each). This TCR was sampled from an adult with an advanced solid tumor such as melanoma, head and neck, liver or kidney cancer. This specimen consisted of CD4+ or CD8+ T cells sorted from blood, obtained in a trial of the OX40 agonist ivuxolimab. The CDR3 sequence is CASDARHGGHNEQFF. The CDR3 nucleotides read TGTGCCAGCGACGCTAGACATGGGGGGCACAATGAGCAGTTCTTC.